These 17 T cell receptor beta chains originate from one sample sequenced in a study of T cells expressing NK-cell markers. TCRdb re-called the 5' RACE reads; every CDR3 protein appears as one record, without DNA. The table gives about 550,000 distinct CDR3 sequences; the top ten clones make up roughly 3.6% of it. Sequenced sample: blood T cells: a sorted CD56 or NKG2C T cell subset, CD4+ or CD8+ T cells, or bulk PBMC T cells (not recorded which). These receptors were taken from a man aged 18 to 35 in good health.

The CDR3: CATSEPGSHDGYTF. This chain uses TRBV24-1 with TRBJ1-2; the D gene TCRdb calls, TRBD1, cannot be checked with no DNA. The CDR3 loop spans 14 amino acids. Germline CDR1 reads KGHDR; CDR2 reads SFDVKD.

The V and J genes are TRBV20-1 and TRBJ1-1. There are 15 residues in the CDR3. The germline V gene has CDR1 DFQATT and CDR2 SNEGSKA (reference sequence). The CDR3 sequence: CSASRWDQRGTEAFF.

The chain joins TRBV7-3 to TRBJ2-7. CDR3 length: 15 amino acids. Germline CDR1 is SGHTA and CDR2 is FQGTGA. The CDR3 loop is CASSLQRSTIYEQYF.

The V and J genes are TRBV20-1 and TRBJ1-1. This CDR3 has 12 residues. Germline loops: CDR1 DFQATT, CDR2 SNEGSKA (reference sequence). The CDR3 reads CSARGQNNEAFF.

The rearrangement links TRBV2 to TRBJ1-3; TCRdb names TRBD1, which stays unverified in the absence of DNA. The V gene's germline CDR1 is SNHLY and CDR2 FYNNEI. This CDR3 region has 13 residues. CDR3 sequence: CASRGDGRNTIYF.

The chain couples TRBV12-3 or TRBV12-4 to TRBJ2-1. The CDR3 runs to 14 residues. This CDR3 is CASSYTAMGNEQFF.

The chain combines TRBV27 with TRBJ1-5; the TCRdb call, TRBD1, lacks DNA for checking. CDR3 size: 12 residues. Germline V gives CDR1 MNHEY, CDR2 SMNVEV (reference sequence). The CDR3 reads CASSFRDSKPAF.

The chain combines TRBV7-2 with TRBJ2-3; TCRdb names TRBD2, which stays unverified in the absence of DNA. Germline CDR1 reads SGHTA; CDR2 reads FQGNSA. The length of the CDR3 is 17 residues. The CDR3 loop reads CASSLIRSGRAIDTQYF.

The V gene is TRBV7-6, the J gene TRBJ2-3; the TCRdb D gene call, TRBD1, has no DNA to confirm it. The CDR3 consists of 14 residues. From germline, CDR1 is SGHVS and CDR2 FNYEAQ. CDR3 sequence: CASSKQDNTDTQYF.

This chain links TRBV7-2 with TRBJ2-3; no DNA is available, so the TRBD2 call from TCRdb remains unchecked. This CDR3 has 14 residues. The V gene's germline CDR1 is SGHTA and CDR2 FQGNSA. The CDR3 sequence is CASSLREDLGTQYF.

This chain connects TRBV20-1 to TRBJ2-1; the TRBD1 assignment by TCRdb is unverifiable without DNA. Germline V gene sequence: CDR1 DFQATT, CDR2 SNEGSKA (reference sequence). The CDR3 is 15 residues long. This CDR3 is CSALRRGLPYNEQFF.

The gene calls are TRBV5-6 and TRBJ2-3. CDR1 and CDR2 from the germline V gene are SGHDT and YYEEEE. The CDR3 consists of 15 residues. The CDR3 protein is CASSWDFASTDTQYF.

The chain has TRBV27 and TRBJ2-2. Germline CDR1 and CDR2: MNHEY and SMNVEV (reference sequence). This CDR3 is 17 amino acids long. CDR3 sequence reads: CASSFFPQVRGTGELFF.

V is TRBV24-1 and J is TRBJ2-5. The CDR3 spans 13 residues. Germline-derived CDR1 and CDR2 are KGHDR and SFDVKD. The CDR3 loop reads CATSDPPLETQYF.

The chain combines TRBV5-1 with TRBJ2-3; TCRdb designates TRBD1, a call that cannot be tested without DNA. Looked up from germline, CDR1 is SGHRS and CDR2 is YFSETQ. CDR3 length: 15 amino acids. The CDR3 region is CASSPEPGDTDTQYF.

The rearrangement links TRBV7-6 to TRBJ2-2; lacking DNA, the TRBD1 call made by TCRdb goes unchecked. The length of the CDR3 is 17 residues. The germline gives CDR1 SGHVS, CDR2 FNYEAQ. The CDR3: CASSLEGSGVLFGELFF.

CDR3 protein: CASADRVQLSKYGYTF. The V and J genes are TRBV27 and TRBJ1-2; TCRdb's D call of TRBD1 is untestable without DNA. Germline lookup yields CDR1 MNHEY and CDR2 SMNVEV (reference sequence). There are 16 residues in the CDR3.